Each of the 9 T cell receptor beta chains below was sequenced from the same sample in a study of cytomegalovirus exposure and HLA in healthy donors. Produced via immunoSEQ multiplex PCR; TCRdb's table is partial and in-frame only. Here the sample spans more than 200,000 clones, 90% being singletons. Sequencing used PBMCs. These receptors were collected from a woman aged 25-40 years in good health and CMV-seronegative.

The rearrangement uses TRBV4-2 and TRBJ2-2; 7 positions agree with TRBD1. This CDR3 has 16 residues. V lost 0 bases, J lost 0 bases, and 1 base stayed unmatched. Germline V gene data show CDR1 as LGHNA and CDR2 as YNFKEQ. The CDR3 nucleotides read TGTGCCAGCAGCCAAGAAGGGACAGCGAACACCGGGGAGCTGTTTTTT. Its translation: CASSQEGTANTGELFF.

This chain uses TRBV27 with TRBJ2-7; TRBD1 matches at 9 bases. The J segment lost 3 bases and the V segment lost 5 bases, leaving 5 bases of the junction unmatched. The CDR3 consists of 14 residues. Looked up from germline, CDR1 is MNHEY and CDR2 is SMNVEV (reference sequence). In DNA, the CDR3 is TGTGCCAGCAGTGCGACGGGACAGGGCTACGAGCAGTACTTC. Its translation: CASSATGQGYEQYF.

The CDR3 DNA is TGTGCCAGCAGCTTAGAGGACAGATACAATGAGCAGTTCTTC. It specifies CASSLEDRYNEQFF. This chain links TRBV7-9 with TRBJ2-1; maybe TRBD1 (6 bases). The CDR3 loop spans 14 amino acids. The germline gives CDR1 SEHNR, CDR2 FQNEAQ (reference sequence). V lost 1 base to trimming and J lost 4 bases, with 8 bases between them.

V gene TRBV10-3 combines with J gene TRBJ2-6, with D unresolved. Trimming left V 10 bases short and J 0 bases short, with 7 bases between. Germline CDR1 reads ENHRY; CDR2 reads SYGVKD. The CDR3 runs to 13 residues. CDR3 coding DNA: TGTGCCAGCCTTGGCTCTGGGGCCAACGTCCTGACTTTC. It translates to CASLGSGANVLTF.

V gene TRBV18 combines with J gene TRBJ1-5; D is ambiguous. V lost 2 bases, J lost 2 bases, and 7 bases lay in between. The CDR3 spans 14 residues. Germline CDR1 is KGHSH and CDR2 is LQKENI. The CDR3 here is CASSPTWGNQPQHF. CDR3 nucleotides: TGTGCCAGCTCACCAACCTGGGGCAATCAGCCCCAGCATTTT.

The chain is built from TRBV28 and TRBJ1-1; possibly TRBD1 for D (6 bases). CDR3 length equals 15 residues. Germline CDR1 is MDHEN and CDR2 is SYDVKM. V lost 8 bases to trimming and J lost 4 bases, with 20 bases between them. CDR3 sequence: CASLGRGMARTEAFF. CDR3 coding DNA: TGTGCCAGCCTCGGGAGGGGGATGGCTCGCACTGAAGCTTTCTTT. The whole variable domain, remainder taken from reference TRBV28 and TRBJ1-1, is DVKVTQSSRYLVKRTGEKVFLECVQDMDHENMFWYRQDPGLGLRLIYFSYDVKMKEKGDIPEGYSVSREKKERFSLILESASTNQTSMYLCASLGRGMARTEAFFGQGTRLTVV.

The gene calls are TRBV30 and TRBJ1-1; D is perhaps TRBD1 (5 bases). The germline CDR1 and CDR2 sequences are GTSNPN and SVGIG (reference sequence). Trimming took off 2 bases at V and 1 base at J, with 17 bases between the two ends. CDR3 length: 16 residues. The CDR3 DNA reads as TGTGCCTGGAGTTTTATTCAGAACAGGACGAACACTGAAGCTTTCTTT. It translates to CAWSFIQNRTNTEAFF.

The chain recombines TRBV4-1 with TRBJ2-7; D possibly matches TRBD1 or TRBD2 (5 bases each). Germline V gene sequence: CDR1 MGHRA, CDR2 YSYEKL. V lost 1 base, J lost 5 bases, and 12 bases lay in between. The CDR3 is 14 amino acids. The CDR3 protein is CASSQGFGAHEQYF. The CDR3 DNA sequence: TGCGCCAGCAGCCAAGGATTCGGGGCCCACGAGCAGTACTTC.

This clone was counted a single time. V and J are TRBV14 and TRBJ2-5, with 11 bases lining up with TRBD2. The trim removed 4 bases at V and 1 base at J, leaving 2 bases unmatched. Germline V gene sequence: CDR1 SGHDN, CDR2 FVKESK. This CDR3 is built from 15 residues. The CDR3, as DNA: TGTGCCAGCAGCCGGACTAGCGGGCTCCAAGAGACCCAGTACTTC. It yields the protein CASSRTSGLQETQYF. Variable domain in full (rest from reference TRBV14 and TRBJ2-5): EAGVTQFPSHSVIEKGQTVTLRCDPISGHDNLYWYRRVMGKEIKFLLHFVKESKQDESGMPNNRFLAERTGGTYSTLKVQPAELEDSGVYFCASSRTSGLQETQYFGPGTRLLVL.